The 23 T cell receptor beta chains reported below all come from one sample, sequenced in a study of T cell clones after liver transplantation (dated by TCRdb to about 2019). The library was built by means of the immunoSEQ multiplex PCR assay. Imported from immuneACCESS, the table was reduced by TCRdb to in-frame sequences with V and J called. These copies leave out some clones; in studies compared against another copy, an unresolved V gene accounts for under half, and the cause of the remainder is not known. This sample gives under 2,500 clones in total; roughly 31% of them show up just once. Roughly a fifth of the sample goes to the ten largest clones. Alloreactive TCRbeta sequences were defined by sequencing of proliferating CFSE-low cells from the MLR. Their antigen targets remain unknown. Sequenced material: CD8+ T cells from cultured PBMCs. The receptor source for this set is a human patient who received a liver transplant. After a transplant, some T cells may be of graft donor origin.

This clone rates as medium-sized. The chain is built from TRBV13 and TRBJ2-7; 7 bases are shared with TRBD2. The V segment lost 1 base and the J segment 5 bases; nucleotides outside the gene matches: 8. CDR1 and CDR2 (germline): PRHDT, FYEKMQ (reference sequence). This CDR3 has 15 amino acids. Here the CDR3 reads CASSLVGLAVHEQYF. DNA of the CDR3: TGTGCCAGCAGCTTAGTCGGTCTAGCGGTTCACGAGCAGTACTTC.

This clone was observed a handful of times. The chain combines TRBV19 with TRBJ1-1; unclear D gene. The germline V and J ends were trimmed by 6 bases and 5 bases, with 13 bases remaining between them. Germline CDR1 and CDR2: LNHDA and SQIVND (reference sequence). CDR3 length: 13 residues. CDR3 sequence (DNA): TGTGCCAGTAGGGATTCCACGGGGACTGAAGCTTTCTTT. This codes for CASRDSTGTEAFF.

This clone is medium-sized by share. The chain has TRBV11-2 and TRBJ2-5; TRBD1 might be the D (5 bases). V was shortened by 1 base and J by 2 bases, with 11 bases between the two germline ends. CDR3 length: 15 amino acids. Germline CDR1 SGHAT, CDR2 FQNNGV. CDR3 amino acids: CASSLVGAGQETQYF. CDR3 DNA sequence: TGTGCCAGCAGCTTAGTAGGGGCCGGGCAAGAGACCCAGTACTTC.

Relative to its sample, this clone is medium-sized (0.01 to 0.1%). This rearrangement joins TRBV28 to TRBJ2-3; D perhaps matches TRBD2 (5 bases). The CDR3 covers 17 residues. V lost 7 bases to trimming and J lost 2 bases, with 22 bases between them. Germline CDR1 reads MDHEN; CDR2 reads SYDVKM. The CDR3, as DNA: TGTGCCAGCAAAACCCTGAGGGAAAGGGCTGACACAGATACGCAGTATTTT. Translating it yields CASKTLRERADTDTQYF.

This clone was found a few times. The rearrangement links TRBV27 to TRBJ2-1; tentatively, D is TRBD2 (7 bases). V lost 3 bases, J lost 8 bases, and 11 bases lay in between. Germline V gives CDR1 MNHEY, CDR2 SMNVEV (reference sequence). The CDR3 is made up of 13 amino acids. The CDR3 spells CASSLGGQHEQFF. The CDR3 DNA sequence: TGTGCCAGCAGTTTGGGGGGGCAACATGAGCAGTTCTTC.

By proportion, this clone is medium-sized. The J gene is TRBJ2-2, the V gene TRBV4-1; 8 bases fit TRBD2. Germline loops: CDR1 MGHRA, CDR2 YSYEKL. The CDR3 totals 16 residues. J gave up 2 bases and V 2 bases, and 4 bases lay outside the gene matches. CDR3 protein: CASSQRAGGNTGELFF. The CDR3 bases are TGCGCCAGCAGCCAACGTGCGGGGGGCAACACCGGGGAGCTGTTTTTT.

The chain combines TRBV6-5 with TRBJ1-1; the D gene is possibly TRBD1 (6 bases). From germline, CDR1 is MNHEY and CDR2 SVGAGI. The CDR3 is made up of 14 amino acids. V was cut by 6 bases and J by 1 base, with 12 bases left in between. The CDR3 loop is CASRRTTGNTEAFF. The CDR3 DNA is TGTGCCAGCAGGCGAACGACAGGGAACACTGAAGCTTTCTTT.

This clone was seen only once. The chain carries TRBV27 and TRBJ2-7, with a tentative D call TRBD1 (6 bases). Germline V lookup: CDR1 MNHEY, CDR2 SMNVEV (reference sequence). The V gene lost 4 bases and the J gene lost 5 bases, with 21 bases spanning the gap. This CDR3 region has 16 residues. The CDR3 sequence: CASSSALGQGSNEQYF. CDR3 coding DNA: TGTGCCAGCAGTTCCGCCCTGGGGCAGGGGAGCAACGAGCAGTACTTC.

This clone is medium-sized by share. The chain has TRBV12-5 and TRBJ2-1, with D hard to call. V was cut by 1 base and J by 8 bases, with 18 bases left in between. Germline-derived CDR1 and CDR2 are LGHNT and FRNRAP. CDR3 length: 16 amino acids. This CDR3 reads CASGLGLGEMVDEQFF. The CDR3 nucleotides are TGTGCTAGTGGTTTGGGGCTCGGTGAGATGGTGGATGAGCAGTTCTTC.

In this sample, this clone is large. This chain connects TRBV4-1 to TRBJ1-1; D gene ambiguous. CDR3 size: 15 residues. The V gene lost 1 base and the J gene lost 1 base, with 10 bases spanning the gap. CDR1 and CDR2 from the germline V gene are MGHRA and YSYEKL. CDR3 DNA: TGCGCCAGCAGCCAAGGACGCGGACCGAACACTGAAGCTTTCTTT. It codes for CASSQGRGPNTEAFF.

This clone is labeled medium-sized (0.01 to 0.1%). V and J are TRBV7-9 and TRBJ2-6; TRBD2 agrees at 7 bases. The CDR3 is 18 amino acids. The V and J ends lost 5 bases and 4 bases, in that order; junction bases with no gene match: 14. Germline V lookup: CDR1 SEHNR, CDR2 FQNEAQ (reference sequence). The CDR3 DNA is TGTGCCAGCAGCATCCGGGAGGCCAGCGTGGTCGGGGCCAACGTCCTGACTTTC. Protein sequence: CASSIREASVVGANVLTF.

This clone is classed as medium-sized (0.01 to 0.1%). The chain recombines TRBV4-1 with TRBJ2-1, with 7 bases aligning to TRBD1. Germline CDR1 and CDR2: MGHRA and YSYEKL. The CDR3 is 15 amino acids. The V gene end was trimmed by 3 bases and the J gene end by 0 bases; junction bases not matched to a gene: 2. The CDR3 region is CASSQNRGSYNEQFF. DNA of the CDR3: TGCGCCAGCAGCCAGAACAGGGGCTCCTACAATGAGCAGTTCTTC.

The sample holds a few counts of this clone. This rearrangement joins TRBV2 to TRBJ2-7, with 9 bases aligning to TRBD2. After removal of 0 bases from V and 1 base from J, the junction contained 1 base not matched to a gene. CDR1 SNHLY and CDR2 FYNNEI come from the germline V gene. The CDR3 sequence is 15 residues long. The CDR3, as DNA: TGTGCCAGCAGTGAAGCTAGCGGGAGTTCCTACGAGCAGTACTTC. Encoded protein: CASSEASGSSYEQYF.

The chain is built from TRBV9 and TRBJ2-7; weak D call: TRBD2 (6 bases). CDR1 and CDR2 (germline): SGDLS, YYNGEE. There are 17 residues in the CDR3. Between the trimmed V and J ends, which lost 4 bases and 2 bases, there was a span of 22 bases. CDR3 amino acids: CASSPHPREAATYEQYF. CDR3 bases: TGTGCCAGCAGCCCACACCCCAGGGAGGCTGCTACCTACGAGCAGTACTTC.

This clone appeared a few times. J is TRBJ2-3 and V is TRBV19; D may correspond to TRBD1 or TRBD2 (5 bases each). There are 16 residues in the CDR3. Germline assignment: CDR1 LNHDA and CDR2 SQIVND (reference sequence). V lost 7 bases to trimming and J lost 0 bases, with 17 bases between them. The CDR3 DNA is TGTGCCAGTACTGAGACTCCTGAGGGGAGCACAGATACGCAGTATTTT. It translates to CASTETPEGSTDTQYF.

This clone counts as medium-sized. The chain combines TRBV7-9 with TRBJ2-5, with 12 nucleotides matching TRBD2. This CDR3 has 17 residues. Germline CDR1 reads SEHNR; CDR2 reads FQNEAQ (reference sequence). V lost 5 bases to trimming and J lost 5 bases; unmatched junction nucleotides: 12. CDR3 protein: CASSTLTSGSYVETQYF. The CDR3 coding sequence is TGTGCCAGCAGCACCCTGACTAGCGGGAGTTATGTGGAGACCCAGTACTTC.

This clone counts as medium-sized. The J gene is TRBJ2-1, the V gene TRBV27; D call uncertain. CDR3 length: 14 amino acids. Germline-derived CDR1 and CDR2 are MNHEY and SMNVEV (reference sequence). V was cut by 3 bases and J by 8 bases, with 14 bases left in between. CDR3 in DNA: TGTGCCAGCAGTTTCACCGGCAGCATCGATGAGCAGTTCTTC. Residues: CASSFTGSIDEQFF.

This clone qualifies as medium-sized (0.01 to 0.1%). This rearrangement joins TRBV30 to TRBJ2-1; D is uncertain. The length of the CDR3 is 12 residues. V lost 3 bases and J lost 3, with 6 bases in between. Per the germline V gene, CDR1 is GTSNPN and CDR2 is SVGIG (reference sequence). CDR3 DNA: TGTGCCTGGAGCGGCGTCTACAATGAGCAGTTCTTC. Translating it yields CAWSGVYNEQFF.

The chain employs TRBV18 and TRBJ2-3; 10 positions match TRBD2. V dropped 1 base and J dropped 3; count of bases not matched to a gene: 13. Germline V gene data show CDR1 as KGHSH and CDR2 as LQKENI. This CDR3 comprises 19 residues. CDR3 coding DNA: TGTGCCAGCTCACCACAGTCCAGCGGGAGGGCCTCCGGAACAGATACGCAGTATTTT. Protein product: CASSPQSSGRASGTDTQYF.

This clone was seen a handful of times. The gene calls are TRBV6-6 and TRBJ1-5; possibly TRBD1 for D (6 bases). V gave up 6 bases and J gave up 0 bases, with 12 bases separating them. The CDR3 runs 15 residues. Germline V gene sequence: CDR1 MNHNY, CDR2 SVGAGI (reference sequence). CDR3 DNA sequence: TGTGCCAGCAGCTCCGGACAGTATAGCAATCAGCCCCAGCATTTT. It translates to CASSSGQYSNQPQHF.

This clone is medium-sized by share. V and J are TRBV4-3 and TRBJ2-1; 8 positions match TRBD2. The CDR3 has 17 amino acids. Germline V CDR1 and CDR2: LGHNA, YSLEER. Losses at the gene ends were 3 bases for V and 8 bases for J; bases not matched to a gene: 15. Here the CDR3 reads CASSHIARAGARDEQFF. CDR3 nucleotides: TGCGCCAGCAGCCACATTGCCAGAGCGGGAGCTAGAGATGAGCAGTTCTTC.

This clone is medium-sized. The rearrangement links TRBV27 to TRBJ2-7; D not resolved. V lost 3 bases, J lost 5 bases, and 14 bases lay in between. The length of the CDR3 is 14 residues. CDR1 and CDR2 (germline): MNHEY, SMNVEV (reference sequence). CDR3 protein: CASSFPGIGHEQYF. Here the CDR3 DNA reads TGTGCCAGCAGTTTTCCAGGTATCGGGCACGAGCAGTACTTC.

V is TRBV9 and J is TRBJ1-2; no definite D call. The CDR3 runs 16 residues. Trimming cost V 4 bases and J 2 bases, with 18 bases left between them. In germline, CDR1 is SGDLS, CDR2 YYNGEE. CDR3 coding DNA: TGTGCCAGCAGCCGTGAGGCCCCTCACCCAAACTATGGCTACACCTTC. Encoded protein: CASSREAPHPNYGYTF.